This T cell receptor (beta chain) originates from a study of cytomegalovirus exposure and HLA in healthy donors. Overall study results and limits: Later analysis reportedly placed an Asian-associated ancestry cluster below the roughly 640-donor mean in N-insertions.

The PCR had 60 Vbeta and 13 Jbeta primers. Using immunoSEQ multiplex PCR, the repertoire was profiled, and TCRdb retains in-frame clones only, with some absent. In the table there are roughly 120,000 clones, over 65% of which are singletons. Everyone who donated was a healthy bone marrow donor. V gave up 6 bases and J gave up 7 bases, with 12 bases separating them. The V gene's germline CDR1 is MDHEN and CDR2 SYDVKM. This CDR3 comprises 12 residues. Notes on this clone: Its antigen is not known.

Sequencing was carried out using PBMCs. The chain has TRBV28 and TRBJ1-2, with no clear D. This sequence originates from a woman in her forties or fifties in good health and CMV-seropositive. CDR3 DNA sequence: TGTGCCAGCAGCCGACTGTCCGGTGGCTACACCTTC. Translating it yields CASSRLSGGYTF.